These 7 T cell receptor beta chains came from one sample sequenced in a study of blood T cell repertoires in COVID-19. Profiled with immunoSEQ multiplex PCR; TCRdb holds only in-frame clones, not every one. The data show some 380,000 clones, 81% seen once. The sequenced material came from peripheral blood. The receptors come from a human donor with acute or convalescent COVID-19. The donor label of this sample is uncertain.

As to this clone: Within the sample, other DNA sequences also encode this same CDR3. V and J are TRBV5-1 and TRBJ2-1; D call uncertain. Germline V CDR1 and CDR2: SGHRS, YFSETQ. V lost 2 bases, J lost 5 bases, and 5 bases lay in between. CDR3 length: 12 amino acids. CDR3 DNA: TGCGCCAGCAGCTTAGCGAACAATGAGCAGTTCTTC. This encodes CASSLANNEQFF.

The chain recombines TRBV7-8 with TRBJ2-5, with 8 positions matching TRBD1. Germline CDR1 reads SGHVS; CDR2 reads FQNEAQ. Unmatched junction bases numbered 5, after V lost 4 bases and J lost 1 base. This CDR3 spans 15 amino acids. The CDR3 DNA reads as TGTGCCAGCAGCTCGGACAGGGAGCTCCAAGAGACCCAGTACTTC. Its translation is CASSSDRELQETQYF.

CDR3 coding DNA: TGTGCCTGGAAACAGGGGATCTCTGGAAACACCATATATTTT. This encodes CAWKQGISGNTIYF. The chain employs TRBV30 and TRBJ1-3, with 7 bases matching TRBD1. Germline assignment: CDR1 GTSNPN and CDR2 SVGIG (reference sequence). With V trimmed by 4 bases and J by 0 bases, 3 bases remained unmatched. The CDR3 covers 14 residues.

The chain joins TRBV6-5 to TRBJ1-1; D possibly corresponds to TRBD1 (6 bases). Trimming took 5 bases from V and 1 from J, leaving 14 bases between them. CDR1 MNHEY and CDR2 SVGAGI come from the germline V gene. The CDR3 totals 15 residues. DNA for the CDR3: TGTGCCAGCAGTATTAGAACAGGGACGAACACTGAAGCTTTCTTT. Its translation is CASSIRTGTNTEAFF.

CDR3 nucleotides: TGCGCCAGCAGTTCTCGTCGTCTCTCTGGGGCCAACGTCCTGACTTTC. It translates to CASSSRRLSGANVLTF. The chain carries TRBV10-2 and TRBJ2-6; no clear D gene. The CDR3 covers 16 residues. Germline V gives CDR1 WSHSY, CDR2 SAAADI. Trimming left V 5 bases short and J 0 bases short, with 11 bases between.

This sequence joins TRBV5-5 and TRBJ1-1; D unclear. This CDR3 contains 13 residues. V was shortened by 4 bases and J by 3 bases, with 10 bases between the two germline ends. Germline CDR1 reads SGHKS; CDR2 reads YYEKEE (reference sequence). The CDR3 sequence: CASSPFPDTEAFF. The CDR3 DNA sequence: TGTGCCAGCAGCCCTTTCCCGGACACTGAAGCTTTCTTT.

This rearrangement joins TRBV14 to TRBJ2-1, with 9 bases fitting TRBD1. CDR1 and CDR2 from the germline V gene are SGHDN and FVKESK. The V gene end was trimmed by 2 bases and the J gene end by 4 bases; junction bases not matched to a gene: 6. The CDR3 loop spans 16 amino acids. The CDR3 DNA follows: TGTGCCAGCAGCCAAATAGGGACAGGGATATACAATGAGCAGTTCTTC. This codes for CASSQIGTGIYNEQFF.